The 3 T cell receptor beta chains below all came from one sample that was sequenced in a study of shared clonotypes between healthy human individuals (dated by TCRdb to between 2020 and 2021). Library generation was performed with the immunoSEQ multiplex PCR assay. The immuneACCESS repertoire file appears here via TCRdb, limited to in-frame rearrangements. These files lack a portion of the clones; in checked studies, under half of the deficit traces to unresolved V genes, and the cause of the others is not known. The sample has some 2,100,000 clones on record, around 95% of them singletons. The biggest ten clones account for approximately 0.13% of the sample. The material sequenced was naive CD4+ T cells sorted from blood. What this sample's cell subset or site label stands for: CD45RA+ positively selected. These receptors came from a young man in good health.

The CDR3 loop reads CAWSVPAGGRRADTQYF. DNA of the CDR3: TGTGCCTGGAGTGTACCAGCGGGAGGGCGGAGGGCAGATACGCAGTATTTT. The V call is TRBV30, the J call TRBJ2-3, with 10 bases identical to TRBD2. CDR1 is GTSNPN, CDR2 SVGIG, per germline (reference sequence). The CDR3 runs 17 residues. Trimming took 0 bases from V and 4 from J; bases not matched to a gene: 10.

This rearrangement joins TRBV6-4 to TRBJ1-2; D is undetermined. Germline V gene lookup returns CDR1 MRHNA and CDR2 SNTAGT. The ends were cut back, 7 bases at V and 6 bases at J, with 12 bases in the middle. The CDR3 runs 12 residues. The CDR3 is CASTPGKNGYTF. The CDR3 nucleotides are TGTGCCAGCACCCCGGGGAAGAATGGCTACACCTTC.

The CDR3 region has the DNA TGCGCCAGCCAGGACAGGGGCGGGACCGGGGAGCTGTTTTTT. The encoded protein is CASQDRGGTGELFF. The genes are TRBV10-2 and TRBJ2-2, with 9 positions matching TRBD1. Germline loops: CDR1 WSHSY, CDR2 SAAADI. This CDR3 comprises 14 residues. J lost 5 bases, V lost 8 bases, and 6 bases had no gene match.